This entry is about one T cell receptor beta chain. Its antigen is unidentified. From germline, CDR1 is MDHEN and CDR2 SYDVKM. V lost 5 bases to trimming and J lost 4 bases, with 8 bases between them. The CDR3 totals 12 residues. The sample originates from a study of T cell repertoires in cytomegalovirus infection. Broader study findings: Cumulative public TCR beta family frequency identified carriers of CMV plus the relevant HLA. HLA-C-restricted CMV-specific TCR beta clonotypes were dominant in the ex vivo response.

TCRdb called the reads again in MiXCR, with one record for every CDR3 protein. The sample has some 200,000 distinct CDR3 sequences, roughly 9.8% seen once. The sequence came from a human donor in good health (CMV status not recorded). Some clones in this sample may be carry-over from other donors' samples. Specimen: PBMCs. The chain uses TRBV28 and TRBJ1-2; D is uncertain. The CDR3 DNA reads as TGTGCCAGCAGTCTCCGACCCTATGGCTACACCTTC. It codes for CASSLRPYGYTF.